Each of the 10 T cell receptor beta chains below was sequenced from the same sample in a study of immune heterogeneity within non-small cell lung tumors. TCR beta CDR3 regions came from multiplex PCR with 32 forward V and 13 reverse J primers. TCRdb called the multiplex PCR reads again in MiXCR, with one record for every CDR3 protein. The table shows roughly 6,000 distinct CDR3 sequences, with 21% occurring only once. Bulk tumor genomic DNA (about 590 ng per sample) served as template. Several biopsies per primary tumor were taken during surgery, spaced as far apart as possible. Patients underwent curative surgery for untreated, newly diagnosed non-small cell lung cancer. The sequenced sample was lung tumor tissue. These receptors all stem from a woman aged 55-75 years with non-small cell lung cancer.

A remark on this clonotype: A much bigger clone sits one base away, suggesting this may be a read error. This chain uses TRBV20-1 with TRBJ1-5; D possibly corresponds to TRBD1 (5 bases). Trimming removed 5 bases from V and 3 bases from J, with 17 bases in between. The CDR3 sequence is 15 residues long. CDR1 DFQATT and CDR2 SNEGSKA come from the germline V gene (reference sequence). The CDR3 region is CSAHPLGQPNQPQHF. CDR3 DNA sequence: TGCAGTGCTCACCCCCTGGGGCAGCCCAATCAGCCCCAGCATTTT.

This clonotype was counted between two and nine times. The V and J genes are TRBV3-1 and TRBJ2-1, with TRBD2 identical over 8 bases. This CDR3 is 15 amino acids long. V gave up 5 bases and J gave up 0 bases; unmatched junction bases: 3. The germline V gene has CDR1 LGHDT and CDR2 YNNKEL (reference sequence). DNA for the CDR3: TGTGCCAGCAGCGCCGGGAGGGTCTCCTACAATGAGCAGTTCTTC. This translates into CASSAGRVSYNEQFF.

This chain links TRBV6-1 with TRBJ2-2; 8 bases line up with TRBD2. The CDR3 length is 15 residues. The trim removed 6 bases at V and 3 bases at J, leaving 6 bases unmatched. Germline V lookup: CDR1 MNHNS, CDR2 SASEGT. The DNA of the CDR3 is TGTGCCAGCAGACCGGGAGGGCCGGACACCGGGGAGCTGTTTTTT. Translating it yields CASRPGGPDTGELFF.

This clonotype has ten or more counts. This chain links TRBV6-2 or TRBV6-3 with TRBJ2-5; the D is unclear. CDR1 is MNHEY and CDR2 is SVGEGT in the germline V gene. This CDR3 region has 13 residues. V was clipped by 4 bases and J by 4 bases, with 10 bases between them. The CDR3 DNA follows: TGTGCCAGCAGTTCACCGATGGTAGAGACCCAGTACTTC. Its translation is CASSSPMVETQYF.

CDR3 nucleotides: TGTGCCAGCAGTCCGGGACAGGGACACTACGAGCAGTACTTC. Protein: CASSPGQGHYEQYF. J is TRBJ2-7 and V is TRBV3-1; 9 positions match TRBD1. Germline V CDR1 and CDR2: LGHDT, YNNKEL (reference sequence). The junction had 6 bases not matched to a gene; V was cut back by 6 bases and J by 3 bases. The CDR3 totals 14 residues.

This clonotype was picked up a small number of times. This sequence joins TRBV29-1 and TRBJ2-5; TRBD1 matches 8 bases. Germline V gene sequence: CDR1 SQVTM, CDR2 ANQGSEA. V was clipped by 8 bases and J by 7 bases; unmatched bases: 15. CDR3 length: 14 amino acids. CDR3: CSFGLGQATGTQYF. The CDR3 DNA reads TGCAGCTTTGGACTGGGACAGGCCACGGGGACCCAGTACTTC. The full variable domain, completed using reference TRBV29-1 and TRBJ2-5, is SAVISQKPSRDICQRGTSLTIQCQVDSQVTMMFWYRQQPGQSLTLIATANQGSEATYESGFVIDKFPISRPNLTFSTLTVSNMSPEDSSIYLCSFGLGQATGTQYFGPGTRLLVL.

The CDR3 region is CASSLGHAVLETQYF. CDR3 in DNA: TGTGCCAGCAGTTTAGGGCATGCCGTCCTGGAGACCCAGTACTTC. The gene calls are TRBV28 and TRBJ2-5; D gene ambiguous. Trimming stripped 2 bases from V and 5 bases from J, with 15 bases between. This CDR3 comprises 15 residues. The V gene's germline CDR1 is MDHEN and CDR2 SYDVKM.

This clonotype was observed many times. The chain uses TRBV6-6 and TRBJ1-2; no reliable D call. Deletions cut 0 bases from V and 5 bases from J, with 16 bases between. CDR1 and CDR2 (germline): MNHNY, SVGAGI (reference sequence). CDR3 length equals 16 residues. The CDR3 here is CASSYSSLSMWYGYTF. CDR3 sequence (DNA): TGTGCCAGCAGTTACTCGAGTTTAAGTATGTGGTATGGCTACACCTTC.

The chain combines TRBV2 with TRBJ2-7, with 10 bases aligning to TRBD1. Germline assignment: CDR1 SNHLY and CDR2 FYNNEI. This CDR3 has 13 residues. The trim removed 6 bases at V and 4 bases at J, leaving 3 bases unmatched. In nucleotides, the CDR3 is TGTGCCAGCAGAGTGGACAGGGGGTACGAGCAGTACTTC. Protein: CASRVDRGYEQYF.

A remark on this clonotype: A single base separates this from a much larger clone, so it may be a read error. DNA for the CDR3: TGCAGTTTCCGGGGGGGCTCTGGAAACACCATATATTTT. Amino acids: CSFRGGSGNTIYF. V and J are TRBV20-1 and TRBJ1-3; a possible D gene is TRBD1 (5 bases). Germline values: CDR1 DFQATT, CDR2 SNEGSKA (reference sequence). This CDR3 region has 13 residues. Trimming left V 8 bases short and J 0 bases short, with 11 bases between.